The following is a T cell receptor beta chain sequence with its context. This clonotype came up a few times. The clone's antigen remains unknown. It has no much larger one-base neighbor in the sample; base qualities were not kept. This sample is drawn from a study of CD8 T cells in ankylosing spondylitis (dated by TCRdb to about 2017). Some background on the complete study: To find TCR variants linked to disease, the study profiled T cell receptor beta repertoires in ankylosing spondylitis patients and healthy donors. The full study cohort comprised about 25 ankylosing spondylitis patients and over 95 healthy donors. Peripheral blood was sampled, and synovial fluid was additionally collected from ankylosing spondylitis patients.

Broader findings and caveats from the paper: According to the report, matched synovial fluid samples from ankylosing spondylitis patients were significantly enriched for the disease-linked clones. In peripheral blood, the disease-linked clones were found at relatively low frequencies and had a CD8+ phenotype. Some motif variants had previously been reported in the synovial fluid and blood of reactive arthritis patients, which suggests shared mechanisms of disease initiation. A TCR beta motif made up of about eight highly homologous amino acid variants appeared to be characteristic of blood from ankylosing spondylitis patients.

TCRdb names Illumina HiSeq 2500 as the instrument used. TCR beta libraries were prepared by quantitative 5'-RACE with molecular barcodes. On the study's bioinformatics: A new computational method, built on a probabilistic model of VDJ rearrangement, was used to identify disease-linked TCR variants. TCRdb's own reprocessing of the public reads used fastp at Q25 and MiXCR and kept productive beta chains. Entries are consolidated by CDR3 protein sequence, retaining the most common genes and DNA. TCRdb, rather than the study authors, made the V and J calls. Recorded for this sample are 400,000 or so distinct CDR3 sequences; 25% to 30% of them occurred a single time. Jointly, the top ten make up 0.89% of the sample. V is reduced by 1 base and J by 9 bases, leaving a spacing of 10 bases between them. Reading from cysteine to phenylalanine, the CDR3 counts 13 amino acids. The read is trimmed to its CDR3 DNA, 39 bases read in frame from base 1. The germline V gene yields SGHTA for CDR1 and FQGNSA for CDR2.

The V gene is TRBV7-2 and the J gene is TRBJ2-1, with no D gene named confidently. The sequenced sample was blood, either unsorted or a sorted T cell fraction (not recorded which). The receptor's source is a male donor with ankylosing spondylitis. DNA sequence: TGTGCCAGCAGCTTAGAGTGGGTGGGTGAGCAGTTCTTC. This gives the protein CASSLEWVGEQFF.